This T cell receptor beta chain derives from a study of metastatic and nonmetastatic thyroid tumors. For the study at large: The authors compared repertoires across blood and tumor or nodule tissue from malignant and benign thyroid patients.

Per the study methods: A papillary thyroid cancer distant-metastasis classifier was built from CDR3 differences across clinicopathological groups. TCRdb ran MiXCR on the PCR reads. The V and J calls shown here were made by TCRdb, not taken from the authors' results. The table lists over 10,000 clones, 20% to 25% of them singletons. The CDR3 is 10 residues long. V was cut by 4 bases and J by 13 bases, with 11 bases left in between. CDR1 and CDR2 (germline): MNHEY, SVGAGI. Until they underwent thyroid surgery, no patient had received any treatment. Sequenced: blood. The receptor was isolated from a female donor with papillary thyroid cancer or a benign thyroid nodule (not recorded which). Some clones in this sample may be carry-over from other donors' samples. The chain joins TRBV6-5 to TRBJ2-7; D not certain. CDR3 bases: TGTGCCAGCAGTTTCCCGAGGCATTACTTC. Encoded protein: CASSFPRHYF.